This TCR beta chain is from a study of identical twins (dated by TCRdb to 2016 to 2017). As for the study more broadly: The study deep-sequenced TCR alpha and beta repertoires from monozygotic twins, unrelated adults of various ages and cord blood to test whether fetal clonotypes persist. To rule out contamination, the twin experiments were replicated at different times with different library preparation protocols. Results and caveats for the whole study, not just this receptor: Out-of-frame TCR alpha sequences shared between twins showed an excess of low generation-probability sequences compared with coincidental sharing between unrelated individuals. Because the same donors could not be followed over many years, conclusions were based on cross-sectional statistical analysis. Abundant cord blood beta clonotypes had fewer insertions, young adult naive repertoires showed a similar but weaker trend, and memory repertoires showed no such trend. The excess sharing between twins in beta out-of-frame sequences was weaker because fewer shared sequences reduced the signal-to-noise ratio. Invariant T cells such as MAIT and iNKT could partly confound zero-insertion analyses, though diverse VJ usage argued against this for most clonotypes. Recombination models systematically underestimated out-of-frame TCR alpha sharing in monozygotic twins but agreed with sharing between unrelated individuals.

Only healthy Caucasian donors were included. Three pairs of female monozygotic twins, all aged 18 to 29 years, were included in the twin cohort. Miltenyi CD45RO+ enrichment and human naive T-cell isolation kits were used to isolate memory (CD45RO+) and naive T cells from PBMC. In the germline V gene, CDR1 corresponds to KGHDR and CDR2 to SFDVKD. Deletion took 9 bases off V and 10 bases off J, with a span of 15 bases between the germline ends. Spanning cysteine to phenylalanine, the CDR3 consists of 12 amino acids. Just the 36-base CDR3 DNA is kept, in frame starting at base 1. This clonotype has at least ten counts. The antigen it binds to is not known. Per-base qualities were not stored, and no clone one base away is much larger. Libraries were made using 5' RACE. Sequencing was carried out with an Illumina HiSeq 2000. A universal primer binding site was introduced by template switching, and a unique molecular identifier was present in the final cDNA, enabling accurate counting of TCR cDNA molecules. Specific primers in the conserved constant-segment region were used to synthesize first-strand cDNA for TCR alpha and beta chains. Each cDNA library was double barcoded, with a SMART-Mk sample barcode plus Illumina barcodes, to control for contamination. TruSeq adapter sequences along with Illumina sample barcodes were introduced in two successive PCR steps. Sequencing of the TCR alpha and beta cDNA libraries was done on the Illumina HiSeq platform using custom primers. Concerning the study's data processing: MiGEC was used to process raw reads and extract unique molecular identifiers, and MiXCR was used to find CDR3 positions. For each individual, recombination models were inferred using an EM algorithm with the repgenHMM and IGoR tools. The analysis of shared clonotypes was done with the tcR package in R, with sharing normalized by the product of cloneset sizes. To study raw recombination free of thymic and clonal selection effects, out-of-frame nonproductive sequences were analyzed. Through fastp at Q25 and MiXCR, TCRdb rebuilt clones from the public reads, retaining in-frame beta chains. Each CDR3 protein gets just one entry, which takes the most common genes and DNA from the rows behind it. TCRdb, not the original authors, processed these V and J calls. This sample comprises about 220,000 distinct CDR3 sequences, approximately 8.3% of them detected only once. Less than 2% of the sample comes from the top ten.

These records were also assigned to another study, of yellow fever vaccine responses in identical twins. The second paper further reports: According to the authors, the vaccine-induced T cell response in identical twins seemed to be partly convergent and partly specific to each individual. The study precisely tracked vaccine-responding T cell clones in identical twins.

The receptor was isolated from a woman aged 18-29 years in good health. The chain is made from TRBV24-1 and TRBJ2-1, with no reliable assignment of the D segment. The sequencing input was memory (CD45RO+) T cells sorted from blood. Per the publication, the cell subset or site label means: CD45RO+ enriched T cells. The CDR3 has the sequence CATQNGVLEQFF. The bases read TGTGCCACCCAGAATGGGGTTTTGGAGCAGTTCTTC.